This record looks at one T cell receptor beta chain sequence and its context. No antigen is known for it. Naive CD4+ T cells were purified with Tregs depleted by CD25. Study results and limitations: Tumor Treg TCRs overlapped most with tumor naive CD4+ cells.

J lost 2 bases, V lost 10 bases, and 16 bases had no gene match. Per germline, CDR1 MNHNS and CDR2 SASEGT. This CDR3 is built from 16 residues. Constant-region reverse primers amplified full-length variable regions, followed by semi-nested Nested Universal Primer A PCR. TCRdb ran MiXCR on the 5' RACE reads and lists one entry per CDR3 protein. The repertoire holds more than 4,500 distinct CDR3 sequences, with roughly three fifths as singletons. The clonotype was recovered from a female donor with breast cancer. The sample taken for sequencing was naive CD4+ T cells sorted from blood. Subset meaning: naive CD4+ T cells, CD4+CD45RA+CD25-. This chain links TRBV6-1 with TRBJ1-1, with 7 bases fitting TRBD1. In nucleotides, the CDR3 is TGTGCCAACAGCCCTATACAGGGGCCTCTTAACACTGAAGCTTTCTTT. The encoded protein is CANSPIQGPLNTEAFF.